These 21 T cell receptor beta chains were all obtained from the same sample, sequenced in a study of OX40 agonist ivuxolimab in advanced cancers. Assay used: immunoSEQ multiplex PCR; TCRdb lists only in-frame clones, some missing. The sample consists of 35,000 to 40,000 clones, 70% to 90% of them appearing once. The material sequenced was CD4+ or CD8+ T cells sorted from blood, taken in a trial of the OX40 agonist ivuxolimab. Receptor source: an adult with an advanced solid tumor such as melanoma, head and neck, liver or kidney cancer.

The V call is TRBV5-6, the J call TRBJ2-6; 7 positions agree with TRBD2. Germline CDR1 SGHDT, CDR2 YYEEEE. This CDR3 is built from 16 residues. V dropped 1 base and J dropped 2; count of bases not matched to a gene: 3. CDR3 amino acids: CASSLIAGAGANVLTF. The CDR3 coding sequence is TGTGCCAGCAGCTTGATCGCGGGAGCTGGGGCCAACGTCCTGACTTTC.

The genes are TRBV27 and TRBJ1-6; D unresolved. Germline V gene sequence: CDR1 MNHEY, CDR2 SMNVEV (reference sequence). V lost 5 bases, J lost 6 bases, and 14 bases lay in between. The CDR3 has 15 amino acids. The DNA of the CDR3 is TGTGCCAGCAGTCCAAGCCTAAATATTAATTCACCCCTCCACTTT. Its translation is CASSPSLNINSPLHF.

The CDR3 DNA sequence: TGCAGCGTTGAGGGTTTGACTAGCGTTTATCTTGAGCAGTTCTTC. Protein: CSVEGLTSVYLEQFF. This chain connects TRBV29-1 to TRBJ2-1; 8 nucleotides agree with TRBD2. The CDR3 has 15 residues. The V gene's germline CDR1 is SQVTM and CDR2 ANQGSEA. Unmatched junction bases numbered 13, after V lost 3 bases and J lost 9 bases.

As DNA, the CDR3 is TGTGCCAGCAGCTTAGATGGAAACACCATATATTTT. Translating gives CASSLDGNTIYF. The chain is built from TRBV11-2 and TRBJ1-3; D not resolved. V lost 0 bases and J 3 bases, leaving 0 bases between the germline ends. The CDR3 covers 12 residues. Germline-derived CDR1 and CDR2 are SGHAT and FQNNGV.

The CDR3 is CSVVGTENEKLFF. The CDR3 DNA sequence: TGCAGCGTTGTTGGGACAGAGAATGAAAAACTGTTTTTT. The chain employs TRBV29-1 and TRBJ1-4, with 7 bases that match TRBD1. The germline V gene encodes CDR1 SQVTM and CDR2 ANQGSEA. J was trimmed by 5 bases and V by 4 bases; bases with no gene match: 4. The length of the CDR3 is 13 residues.

The chain employs TRBV5-1 and TRBJ2-6; D possibly corresponds to TRBD2 (6 bases). The V end lost 1 base, the J end lost 2 bases, and 7 bases lay between the germline ends. CDR1 SGHRS and CDR2 YFSETQ come from the germline V gene. The CDR3 loop spans 15 amino acids. CDR3 loop: CASSLSGAGANVLTF. The DNA for the CDR3 is TGCGCCAGCAGCTTGTCGGGAGCTGGGGCCAACGTCCTGACTTTC.

The chain couples TRBV5-1 to TRBJ2-1; D might be TRBD2 (6 bases). V lost 1 base, J lost 10 bases, and 18 bases lay in between. CDR1 and CDR2 from the germline V gene are SGHRS and YFSETQ. This CDR3 contains 15 residues. The CDR3, as DNA: TGCGCCAGCAGCTTGTGGGGGGTTGAGCAGGAAGAGCAGTTCTTC. Residues: CASSLWGVEQEEQFF.

The rearrangement uses TRBV7-9 and TRBJ2-7; TRBD1 matches 7 bases. After removal of 10 bases from V and 0 bases from J, the junction contained 3 bases not matched to a gene. Looked up from germline, CDR1 is SEHNR and CDR2 is FQNEAQ (reference sequence). The CDR3 consists of 12 residues. The CDR3 DNA follows: TGTGCCACCAGGGACAGCTCCTACGAGCAGTACTTC. Protein product: CATRDSSYEQYF.

The rearrangement joins TRBV5-8 to TRBJ2-7; 9 nucleotides match TRBD1. The germline gives CDR1 SGHTS, CDR2 YDEGEE. This CDR3 comprises 15 residues. The trim removed 2 bases at V and 3 bases at J, leaving 6 bases unmatched. CDR3 DNA: TGTGCCAGCAGCTTACAGGGACAGGGCTTCTACGAGCAGTACTTC. Translation: CASSLQGQGFYEQYF.

This rearrangement joins TRBV19 to TRBJ2-7; D is possibly TRBD1 (6 bases). The CDR3 totals 12 residues. V dropped 6 bases and J dropped 3 bases, with 9 bases sitting between them. Germline-derived CDR1 and CDR2 are LNHDA and SQIVND (reference sequence). CDR3: CASRSGDYEQYF. CDR3 nucleotide sequence: TGTGCCAGTAGATCAGGGGACTACGAGCAGTACTTC.

The CDR3 coding sequence is TGTGCCAGCACCACCGGTTCCTACAATGAGCAGTTCTTC. This translates into CASTTGSYNEQFF. The chain uses TRBV28 and TRBJ2-1; D not certain. The length of the CDR3 is 13 residues. Germline CDR1 reads MDHEN; CDR2 reads SYDVKM. The V and J ends lost 7 bases and 1 base respectively, with 8 bases between them.

The chain has TRBV30 and TRBJ2-2; 9 bases align to TRBD2. CDR1 is GTSNPN and CDR2 is SVGIG in the germline V gene (reference sequence). The V segment lost 0 bases and the J segment 5 bases; nucleotides outside the gene matches: 7. The CDR3 extends over 16 amino acids. For the CDR3, the DNA is TGTGCCTGGAGTGTTCCCATAGCGGGAGAGACCGGGGAGCTGTTTTTT. As protein: CAWSVPIAGETGELFF.

The rearrangement links TRBV4-1 to TRBJ1-1; no firm D call. CDR1 is MGHRA, CDR2 YSYEKL, per germline. The CDR3 has 16 amino acids. Deletions cut 1 base from V and 1 base from J, with 13 bases between. CDR3 sequence reads: CASSQVWEQKNTEAFF. DNA for the CDR3: TGCGCCAGCAGCCAAGTCTGGGAACAGAAGAACACTGAAGCTTTCTTT.

The rearrangement links TRBV7-2 to TRBJ2-7, with unresolved D. CDR3 length: 13 amino acids. V lost 2 bases, J lost 2 bases, and 7 bases lay in between. Germline loops: CDR1 SGHTA, CDR2 FQGNSA. The CDR3 sequence: CASSLPDAYEQYF. The CDR3 coding sequence is TGTGCCAGCAGCTTACCGGACGCCTACGAGCAGTACTTC. The full variable domain, its missing parts supplied by reference TRBV7-2 and TRBJ2-7, is GAGVSQSPSNKVTEKGKDVELRCDPISGHTALYWYRQSLGQGLEFLIYFQGNSAPDKSGLPSDRFSAERTGGSVSTLTIQRTQQEDSAVYLCASSLPDAYEQYFGPGTRLTVT.

J is TRBJ2-1 and V is TRBV19; 7 bases align to TRBD2. The CDR3 length is 17 residues. Germline V gene lookup returns CDR1 LNHDA and CDR2 SQIVND (reference sequence). V lost 7 bases, J lost 5 bases, and 17 bases stayed unmatched. CDR3 loop: CASTPDMWTRRNNEQFF. DNA for the CDR3: TGTGCCAGTACCCCTGATATGTGGACTAGAAGGAACAATGAGCAGTTCTTC.

The gene calls are TRBV30 and TRBJ2-1; 14 bases are shared with TRBD2. The junction had 6 bases not matched to a gene; V was cut back by 5 bases and J by 3 bases. Germline V CDR1 and CDR2: GTSNPN, SVGIG (reference sequence). The CDR3 has 16 residues. The CDR3 sequence is CAWRRGLAGDYNEQFF. CDR3 DNA sequence: TGTGCCTGGCGAAGGGGACTAGCGGGAGACTACAATGAGCAGTTCTTC. The variable domain in full, with the rest retrieved from reference TRBV30 and TRBJ2-1, is SQTIHQWPATLVQPVGSPLSLECTVEGTSNPNLYWYRQAAGRGLQLLFYSVGIGQISSEVPQNLSASRPQDRQFILSSKKLLLSDSGFYLCAWRRGLAGDYNEQFFGPGTRLTVL.

The V and J genes are TRBV28 and TRBJ2-3; D unclear. V was clipped by 3 bases and J by 2 bases, with 9 bases between them. The CDR3 has 14 residues. From germline, CDR1 is MDHEN and CDR2 SYDVKM. For the CDR3, the DNA is TGTGCCAGCAGTTTGGGCGGCCTCACAGATACGCAGTATTTT. It specifies CASSLGGLTDTQYF.

This clone was seen just once. The rearrangement joins TRBV7-9 to TRBJ2-1, with 8 bases that match TRBD1. V was clipped by 1 base and J by 6 bases; unmatched bases: 5. Germline V gene sequence: CDR1 SEHNR, CDR2 FQNEAQ (reference sequence). The CDR3 covers 15 residues. The CDR3 is CASSLVTGVLNEQFF. The CDR3 coding sequence is TGTGCCAGCAGCTTAGTGACAGGGGTTCTCAATGAGCAGTTCTTC.

This clone was recorded only once. V gene TRBV19 combines with J gene TRBJ2-5; 7 bases match TRBD2. The length of the CDR3 is 18 residues. Germline-derived CDR1 and CDR2 are LNHDA and SQIVND (reference sequence). The ends lost 5 bases at V and 0 bases at J; junction bases unmatched: 15. The CDR3 is CASSFHASGVPYQETQYF. The CDR3 region has the DNA TGTGCCAGTAGTTTCCACGCTAGCGGAGTCCCCTACCAAGAGACCCAGTACTTC.

V gene TRBV4-3 combines with J gene TRBJ1-1, with D hard to call. The ends were cut back, 4 bases at V and 1 base at J, with 10 bases in the middle. Germline V gene data show CDR1 as LGHNA and CDR2 as YSLEER. The CDR3 is 14 amino acids. The CDR3 protein is CASSPLMGNTEAFF. The CDR3 nucleotides are TGCGCCAGCAGCCCCCTGATGGGGAACACTGAAGCTTTCTTT.

The chain links TRBV5-6 to TRBJ2-4, with unresolved D. This CDR3 is 14 amino acids long. Trimming took off 3 bases at V and 0 bases at J, with 7 bases between the two ends. CDR1 and CDR2 (germline): SGHDT, YYEEEE. The DNA of the CDR3 is TGTGCCAGCAGCTCGGCCCTAGCCAAAAACATTCAGTACTTC. It codes for CASSSALAKNIQYF.